The rows below give T cell receptor beta chains drawn from one sample of a study of neurological immune-mediated disorders. In TCRdb, the 5' RACE reads were re-called with MiXCR into one record per CDR3 protein. The data contain roughly 30,000 distinct CDR3 sequences, roughly 14% of them singletons. Sequencing was done on a sample of CD4+ T cells from blood. The receptors originated from a female donor with HTLV-1-associated myelopathy (HAM/TSP). Both conserved end residues are part of each CDR3. The order of the fields is V gene, J gene, D gene, clone size, CDR3 protein, CDR3 DNA. D genes are given only for firm matches. Size is omitted from some rows. Given values are once, few, many or a class for expanded clones.

V gene: TRBV6-5; J gene: TRBJ2-7; D gene: TRBD1; clone size: many; CDR3 protein: CASTDRAGYEQYF; CDR3 DNA: TGTGCCAGCACAGACAGGGCAGGGTACGAGCAGTACTTC
V gene: TRBV7-8; J gene: TRBJ2-7; D gene: NA; clone size: many; CDR3 protein: CASSLRRFPFSYEQYF; CDR3 DNA: TGTGCCAGCAGCTTAAGGCGTTTCCCTTTCTCCTACGAGCAGTACTTC
V gene: TRBV5-6; J gene: TRBJ1-1; D gene: TRBD1; clone size: many; CDR3 protein: CASSSTGGVGTEAFF; CDR3 DNA: TGTGCCAGCAGCAGCACAGGGGGGGTTGGTACTGAAGCTTTCTTT
V gene: TRBV19; J gene: TRBJ1-5; D gene: NA; clone size: many; CDR3 protein: CALGVAGNQPQHF; CDR3 DNA: TGTGCCCTAGGGGTGGCCGGGAATCAGCCCCAGCATTTT
V gene: TRBV7-2; J gene: TRBJ2-5; D gene: NA; clone size: many; CDR3 protein: CASSATGQETQYF; CDR3 DNA: TGTGCCAGCAGCGCTACAGGTCAAGAGACCCAGTACTTC
V gene: TRBV2; J gene: TRBJ2-3; D gene: NA; clone size: many; CDR3 protein: CASSVVGDTQYF; CDR3 DNA: TGTGCCAGCAGTGTGGTTGGGGATACGCAGTATTTT
V gene: TRBV11-2; J gene: TRBJ2-7; D gene: NA; clone size: many; CDR3 protein: CASSLPQGRGGAKQYF; CDR3 DNA: TGTGCCAGCAGCTTACCCCAGGGCAGGGGGGGAGCTAAGCAGTACTTC
V gene: TRBV6-5; J gene: TRBJ1-4; D gene: NA; clone size: many; CDR3 protein: CASSYSSRQFGEKLFF; CDR3 DNA: TGTGCCAGCAGTTACTCGTCTAGACAGTTCGGTGAAAAACTGTTTTTT
V gene: TRBV7-2; J gene: TRBJ2-5; D gene: NA; clone size: many; CDR3 protein: CASSLGPQETQYF; CDR3 DNA: TGTGCCAGCAGCTTAGGCCCCCAAGAGACCCAGTACTTC
V gene: TRBV5-1; J gene: TRBJ2-6; D gene: NA; clone size: many; CDR3 protein: CASSPRDTGSGANVLTF; CDR3 DNA: TGCGCCAGCAGCCCCCGGGACACAGGCTCTGGGGCCAACGTCCTGACTTTC
V gene: TRBV20-1; J gene: TRBJ2-1; D gene: NA; clone size: NA; CDR3 protein: CSASHPIAGGPYEQFF; CDR3 DNA: TGCAGTGCTTCCCATCCGATAGCTGGAGGGCCGTATGAGCAGTTCTTC
V gene: TRBV29-1; J gene: TRBJ2-5; D gene: TRBD1; clone size: many; CDR3 protein: CSVRDRGRQETQYF; CDR3 DNA: TGCAGCGTCCGGGACAGGGGGCGGCAAGAGACCCAGTACTTC
V gene: TRBV7-2; J gene: TRBJ2-5; D gene: NA; clone size: many; CDR3 protein: CASSLGWGRFVETQYF; CDR3 DNA: TGTGCCAGCAGCCTCGGATGGGGCCGCTTTGTAGAGACCCAGTACTTC
V gene: TRBV2; J gene: TRBJ2-7; D gene: TRBD2; clone size: many; CDR3 protein: CASRPRGGSYEQYF; CDR3 DNA: TGTGCCAGCAGGCCCCGGGGGGGTTCCTACGAGCAGTACTTC
V gene: TRBV3-1; J gene: TRBJ2-1; D gene: NA; clone size: NA; CDR3 protein: CASSRASNEQFF; CDR3 DNA: TGTGCCAGCAGCCGGGCTAGCAATGAGCAGTTCTTC
V gene: TRBV4-2; J gene: TRBJ2-5; D gene: NA; clone size: many; CDR3 protein: CASSQDVGRARRETQYF; CDR3 DNA: TGTGCCAGCAGCCAAGATGTGGGGAGAGCCAGGAGGGAGACCCAGTACTTC
V gene: TRBV24-1; J gene: TRBJ1-2; D gene: NA; clone size: many; CDR3 protein: CATSDRTDYGYTF; CDR3 DNA: TGTGCCACCAGTGATCGGACAGACTATGGCTACACCTTC
V gene: TRBV5-1; J gene: TRBJ1-2; D gene: NA; clone size: medium-sized; CDR3 protein: CASSYDTNYGYTF; CDR3 DNA: TGCGCCAGCAGCTACGACACTAACTATGGCTACACCTTC
V gene: TRBV20-1; J gene: TRBJ2-3; D gene: NA; clone size: NA; CDR3 protein: CSARDQPGRGTDTQYF; CDR3 DNA: TGCAGTGCTAGAGACCAGCCAGGGAGAGGAACAGATACGCAGTATTTT
V gene: TRBV5-1; J gene: TRBJ1-6; D gene: TRBD1; clone size: NA; CDR3 protein: CASSYVGGGLLSPHF; CDR3 DNA: TGCGCCAGCAGCTACGTGGGAGGGGGCCTATTATCCCCCCACTTT
V gene: TRBV6-6; J gene: TRBJ2-2; D gene: TRBD1; clone size: many; CDR3 protein: CASRTTGTWGKNTGELFF; CDR3 DNA: TGTGCCAGCAGAACGACAGGGACATGGGGCAAGAACACCGGGGAGCTGTTTTTT
V gene: TRBV4-1; J gene: TRBJ1-1; D gene: TRBD1; clone size: many; CDR3 protein: CASSQGQGADTEAFF; CDR3 DNA: TGCGCCAGCAGCCAGGGACAGGGGGCGGACACTGAAGCTTTCTTT
V gene: TRBV5-1; J gene: TRBJ1-5; D gene: TRBD1; clone size: many; CDR3 protein: CASSLGGSYSNQPQHF; CDR3 DNA: TGCGCCAGCAGCTTAGGGGGCTCTTATAGCAATCAGCCCCAGCATTTT
V gene: TRBV3-1; J gene: TRBJ2-7; D gene: TRBD2; clone size: many; CDR3 protein: CASSQGTSGRRYEQYF; CDR3 DNA: TGTGCCAGCAGCCAAGGGACTAGCGGGAGGAGGTACGAGCAGTACTTC
V gene: TRBV5-1; J gene: TRBJ1-1; D gene: NA; clone size: many; CDR3 protein: CASSKTGRTEAFF; CDR3 DNA: TGCGCCAGCAGTAAGACAGGTAGGACTGAAGCTTTCTTT
V gene: TRBV20-1; J gene: TRBJ2-7; D gene: TRBD1; clone size: many; CDR3 protein: CSARVGQGAYEQYF; CDR3 DNA: TGCAGTGCTAGAGTAGGACAGGGGGCCTACGAGCAGTACTTC
V gene: TRBV20-1; J gene: TRBJ2-3; D gene: TRBD2; clone size: many; CDR3 protein: CSAIPGLAGADTQYF; CDR3 DNA: TGCAGTGCTATTCCGGGACTAGCTGGTGCGGATACGCAGTATTTT
V gene: TRBV3-1; J gene: TRBJ2-7; D gene: TRBD2; clone size: many; CDR3 protein: CASRPTSGLSYEQYF; CDR3 DNA: TGTGCCAGCAGGCCGACTAGCGGGCTCTCCTACGAGCAGTACTTC
V gene: TRBV27; J gene: TRBJ2-1; D gene: TRBD2; clone size: many; CDR3 protein: CALWTSTYNEQFF; CDR3 DNA: TGTGCCCTTTGGACTAGCACCTACAATGAGCAGTTCTTC
V gene: TRBV20-1; J gene: TRBJ2-7; D gene: NA; clone size: many; CDR3 protein: CSASGGASYEQYF; CDR3 DNA: TGCAGTGCGTCGGGGGGCGCCTCCTACGAGCAGTACTTC
V gene: TRBV11-2; J gene: TRBJ2-1; D gene: TRBD1; clone size: many; CDR3 protein: CASSLAPRGSYNEQFF; CDR3 DNA: TGTGCCAGCAGCTTAGCTCCCAGGGGGTCCTACAATGAGCAGTTCTTC
V gene: TRBV27; J gene: TRBJ1-2; D gene: NA; clone size: many; CDR3 protein: CASSSLATAPNGYTF; CDR3 DNA: TGTGCCAGCAGTTCCCTCGCGACAGCCCCAAATGGCTACACCTTC
V gene: TRBV5-1; J gene: TRBJ2-5; D gene: TRBD1; clone size: many; CDR3 protein: CASSLATGVQETQYF; CDR3 DNA: TGCGCCAGCAGCTTGGCCACAGGGGTACAAGAGACCCAGTACTTC
V gene: TRBV6-5; J gene: TRBJ2-3; D gene: NA; clone size: many; CDR3 protein: CASSADRRTDTQYF; CDR3 DNA: TGTGCCAGCAGTGCCGACCGACGCACAGATACGCAGTATTTT
V gene: TRBV18; J gene: TRBJ1-6; D gene: NA; clone size: many; CDR3 protein: CASSPYREVDSPLHF; CDR3 DNA: TGTGCCAGCTCACCGTACCGGGAAGTGGATTCACCCCTCCACTTT
V gene: TRBV7-2; J gene: TRBJ2-3; D gene: NA; clone size: medium-sized; CDR3 protein: CANSLAPGGTDTQYF; CDR3 DNA: TGTGCCAACAGCTTAGCCCCGGGGGGCACAGATACGCAGTATTTT
V gene: TRBV10-3; J gene: TRBJ2-3; D gene: NA; clone size: many; CDR3 protein: CATQSGNPDTQYF; CDR3 DNA: TGTGCCACCCAGTCCGGGAATCCAGATACGCAGTATTTT
V gene: TRBV29-1; J gene: TRBJ2-7; D gene: NA; clone size: many; CDR3 protein: CSVDGSSYEQYF; CDR3 DNA: TGCAGCGTTGACGGGAGCTCCTACGAGCAGTACTTC
V gene: TRBV6-2/TRBV6-3; J gene: TRBJ2-1; D gene: NA; clone size: many; CDR3 protein: CASTDRDDPFF; CDR3 DNA: TGTGCCAGCACCGACCGGGACGACCCGTTCTTC
V gene: TRBV6-1; J gene: TRBJ2-5; D gene: NA; clone size: many; CDR3 protein: CASLRGETQYF; CDR3 DNA: TGTGCCAGTCTCCGGGGAGAGACCCAGTACTTC
V gene: TRBV7-9; J gene: TRBJ2-2; D gene: NA; clone size: few; CDR3 protein: CASSLVGQGKNTGELFF; CDR3 DNA: TGTGCCAGCAGCTTAGTTGGTCAGGGGAAGAACACCGGGGAGCTGTTTTTT
V gene: TRBV6-4; J gene: TRBJ1-1; D gene: NA; clone size: many; CDR3 protein: CASSDSSGHVNTEAFF; CDR3 DNA: TGTGCCAGCAGTGACTCATCGGGGCACGTGAACACTGAAGCTTTCTTT
V gene: TRBV12-3/TRBV12-4; J gene: TRBJ2-5; D gene: NA; clone size: many; CDR3 protein: CASSPRPRGAEGETQYF; CDR3 DNA: TGTGCCAGCAGCCCCCGGCCCAGGGGGGCGGAAGGGGAGACCCAGTACTTC
V gene: TRBV10-3; J gene: TRBJ2-1; D gene: TRBD2; clone size: many; CDR3 protein: CAISRGRQWTSGRSNEQFF; CDR3 DNA: TGTGCCATCAGCCGAGGGAGACAGTGGACTAGCGGGAGATCGAATGAGCAGTTCTTC
V gene: TRBV2; J gene: TRBJ2-5; D gene: NA; clone size: NA; CDR3 protein: CASKANTEETQYF; CDR3 DNA: TGTGCCAGCAAAGCGAATACTGAAGAGACCCAGTACTTC
V gene: TRBV6-1; J gene: TRBJ1-5; D gene: NA; clone size: many; CDR3 protein: CASSEVRVNQPQHF; CDR3 DNA: TGTGCCAGCAGTGAAGTAAGGGTCAATCAGCCCCAGCATTTT
V gene: TRBV29-1; J gene: TRBJ1-2; D gene: NA; clone size: many; CDR3 protein: CSVESQEIYGYTF; CDR3 DNA: TGCAGCGTTGAGTCTCAGGAGATCTATGGCTACACCTTC
V gene: TRBV28; J gene: TRBJ1-3; D gene: NA; clone size: many; CDR3 protein: CASSFTQFFRPRPENTIYF; CDR3 DNA: TGTGCCAGCAGTTTTACTCAATTTTTCAGACCACGGCCCGAAAACACCATATATTTT
V gene: TRBV3-1; J gene: TRBJ1-5; D gene: NA; clone size: NA; CDR3 protein: CASSVSGKEPQHF; CDR3 DNA: TGTGCCAGCAGTGTTAGTGGGAAGGAGCCCCAGCATTTT
V gene: TRBV18; J gene: TRBJ2-7; D gene: NA; clone size: many; CDR3 protein: CASSPPGRASGEQYF; CDR3 DNA: TGTGCCAGCTCACCGCCGGGACGGGCTTCGGGGGAGCAGTACTTC
V gene: TRBV13; J gene: TRBJ1-2; D gene: TRBD1; clone size: NA; CDR3 protein: CASSPHTWDRGRDDGYTF; CDR3 DNA: TGTGCCAGCAGCCCTCACACTTGGGACAGGGGGCGAGATGATGGCTACACCTTC
V gene: TRBV7-9; J gene: TRBJ2-5; D gene: NA; clone size: few; CDR3 protein: CASSDQGQETQYF; CDR3 DNA: TGTGCCAGCAGCGATCAGGGCCAAGAGACCCAGTACTTC
V gene: TRBV7-9; J gene: TRBJ1-1; D gene: NA; clone size: many; CDR3 protein: CASSLGYGNTEAFF; CDR3 DNA: TGTGCCAGCAGCTTAGGGTACGGGAACACTGAAGCTTTCTTT